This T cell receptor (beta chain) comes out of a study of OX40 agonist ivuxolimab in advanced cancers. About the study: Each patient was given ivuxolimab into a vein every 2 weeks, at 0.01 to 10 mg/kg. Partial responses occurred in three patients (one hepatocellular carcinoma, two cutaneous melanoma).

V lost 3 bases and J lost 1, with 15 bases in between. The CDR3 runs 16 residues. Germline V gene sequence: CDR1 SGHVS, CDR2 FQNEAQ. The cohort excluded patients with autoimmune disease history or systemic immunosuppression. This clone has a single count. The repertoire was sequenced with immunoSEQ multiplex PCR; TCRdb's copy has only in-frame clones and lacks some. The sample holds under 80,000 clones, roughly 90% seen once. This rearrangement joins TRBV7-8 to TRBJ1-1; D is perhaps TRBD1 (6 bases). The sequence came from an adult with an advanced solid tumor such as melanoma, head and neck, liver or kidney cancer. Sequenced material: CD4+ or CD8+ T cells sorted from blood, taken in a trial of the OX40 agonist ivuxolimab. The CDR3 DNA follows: TGTGCCAGCAGCTTCAGGGGCGCCTGGGGGAACACTGAAGCTTTCTTT. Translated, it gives CASSFRGAWGNTEAFF.